The present T cell receptor beta chain was sequenced within a study of T-cell reconstitution after alpha-beta-depleted transplantation in children. Notes on the study in general: Several hundred expanded graft clones reportedly were the source of alpha-beta T cells about two months after transplant. Newly produced T cells mostly provided counts and TCRbeta diversity after one year, as hyperexpanded clones declined.

This clonotype was observed a handful of times. Its antigen is not identified. Germline assignment: CDR1 MDHEN and CDR2 SYDVKM. The CDR3 loop spans 13 amino acids. The ends were cut back, 10 bases at V and 8 bases at J, with 20 bases in the middle. Library preparation (for TCRbeta) was performed with unique molecular identifiers. TCRdb ran MiXCR on the PCR reads and lists one entry per CDR3 protein. Of hundreds of thousands of distinct CDR3 sequences in the sample, roughly 14% were seen once. The source material was PBMCs, sampled before TCRalphabeta/CD19-depleted stem cell transplant. The chain couples TRBV28 to TRBJ1-2, with D unclear. This sequence was found in a girl aged 2 to 9 with congenital amegakaryocytic thrombocytopenia, due to receive a stem cell transplant. CDR3 bases: TGTGCCACAGGCGAGGTCTTCTCTATCGGCTACACCTTC. Amino acid sequence: CATGEVFSIGYTF.